This TCR beta chain emerged from a study of T cell responses to AZD1222 COVID-19 vaccine. About the study: Second-dose timings of about 4 or about 12 weeks were pooled. Whole-study results and caveats: Sampled repertoires all dated from after the peak T cell response.

Germline V lookup: CDR1 LGHNA, CDR2 YNFKEQ. There are 16 residues in the CDR3. Trimming removed 1 base at V and 4 bases at J, with 16 bases between. Only in-frame clones appear in the TCRdb table, and some are missing; sequencing was by immunoSEQ multiplex PCR. The sample gives approximately 120,000 clones, more than 70% of which show up once; 17% is in the top ten. On this clone: The target antigen is unknown.

This clonotype was obtained from an adult in good health. The rearrangement links TRBV4-2 to TRBJ1-2; D is unresolved. The sample in question was peripheral blood, obtained on day 0 of AZD1222 vaccination. The CDR3 DNA follows: TGTGCCAGCAGCCAAGGGCCACGGCAGCAACTCTATGGCTACACCTTC. This encodes CASSQGPRQQLYGYTF.